The T cell receptor beta chain described here comes from a study of somatic mutations in T cells in chronic GVHD (dated by TCRdb to 2018 to 2021). Genomic DNA was isolated and then used for TCRbeta deep sequencing. TCRbeta CDR3 sequencing and initial data processing were performed as a commercial service with the immunoSEQ assay. The authors processed their data as follows. Reads were demultiplexed, adapter and primer sequences removed, similar clones merged by frequency-ratio clustering, and V, D, J genes annotated with IMGT. TCRdb took this table from immuneACCESS and kept in-frame rearrangements with V and J called. Such tables lack part of the clones; where checked against another copy, unresolved V genes explain under half of the gap, and the rest is unexplained. The DNA was the basis for D and trimming; V, J and clone size are from that table. Recorded for this sample are about 13,000 clones; roughly three quarters of them occurred a single time. Jointly, the top ten make up 32% of the sample.

CDR1 and CDR2 were assigned from the germline V gene as SGHTA and FQGTGA. V gives up 0 bases and J gives up 3 bases, and the segment between their germline ends measures 11 bases. The cysteine opens and the phenylalanine closes a CDR3 of 15 amino acids. The entry retains the CDR3 DNA only, 45 bases that are in frame from base 1. For sorting, staining was performed with anti-CD3, anti-CD4, anti-CD8 and a Vbeta20 antibody from the IOTest Beta Mark kit on a FACSAria III, and a purity above 97% was achieved. Peripheral blood was collected in sodium heparin tubes, and mononuclear cells were isolated by Ficoll-Paque PLUS density gradient centrifugation. CD4+ Vbeta20+, CD4+ Vbeta20-, and CD8+ T cell fractions were FACS-sorted before TCRbeta deep sequencing. Comment on this clone: The target of this receptor is not known. No base qualities exist here, and no much larger clone lies one base off it.

Sequenced material: Vbeta20-negative CD4+ T cells from blood. The cell subset or site tag for this specimen amounts to: CD4+ T cells sorted as TCR Vbeta20 negative by flow cytometry. The TCR originated in a male patient aged 50 to 59 with chronic graft-versus-host disease. After a transplant, not all T cells may be the patient's own; some may come from the graft donor. The receptor chain draws on TRBV7-3 and TRBJ2-5; a tentative D call is TRBD1 (6 bases match). The CDR3 here reads CASSLTGRGEETQYF. The nucleotide sequence is given as TGTGCCAGCAGCTTAACCGGCAGGGGTGAAGAGACCCAGTACTTC.